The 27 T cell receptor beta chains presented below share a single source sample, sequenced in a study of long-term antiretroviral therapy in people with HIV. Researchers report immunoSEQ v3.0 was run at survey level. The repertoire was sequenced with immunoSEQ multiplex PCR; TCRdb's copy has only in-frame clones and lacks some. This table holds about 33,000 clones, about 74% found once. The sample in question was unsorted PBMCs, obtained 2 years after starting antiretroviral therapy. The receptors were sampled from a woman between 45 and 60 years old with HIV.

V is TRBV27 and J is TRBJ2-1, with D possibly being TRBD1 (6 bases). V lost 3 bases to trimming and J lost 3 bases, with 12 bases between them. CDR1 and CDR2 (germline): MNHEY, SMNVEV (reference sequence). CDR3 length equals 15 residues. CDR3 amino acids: CASSFRGGNYNEQFF. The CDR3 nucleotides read TGTGCCAGCAGTTTCAGGGGTGGTAACTACAATGAGCAGTTCTTC.

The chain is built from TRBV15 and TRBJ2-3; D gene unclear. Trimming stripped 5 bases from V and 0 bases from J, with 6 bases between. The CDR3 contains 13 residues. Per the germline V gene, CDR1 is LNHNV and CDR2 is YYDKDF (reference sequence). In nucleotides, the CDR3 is TGTGCCACCAGCGGCGGCAGCACAGATACGCAGTATTTT. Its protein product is CATSGGSTDTQYF.

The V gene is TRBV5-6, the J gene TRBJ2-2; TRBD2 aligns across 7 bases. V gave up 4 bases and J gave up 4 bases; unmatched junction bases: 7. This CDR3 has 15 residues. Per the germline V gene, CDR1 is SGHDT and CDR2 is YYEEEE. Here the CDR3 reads CASSKRDGFTGELFF. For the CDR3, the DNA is TGTGCCAGCAGCAAGCGGGACGGTTTCACCGGGGAGCTGTTTTTT.

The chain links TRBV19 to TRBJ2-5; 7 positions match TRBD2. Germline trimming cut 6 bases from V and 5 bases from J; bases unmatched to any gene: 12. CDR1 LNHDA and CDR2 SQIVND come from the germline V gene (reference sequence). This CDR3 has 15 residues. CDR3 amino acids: CASSPGGGREETQYF. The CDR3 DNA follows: TGTGCCAGTAGCCCCGGGGGAGGGAGGGAGGAGACCCAGTACTTC. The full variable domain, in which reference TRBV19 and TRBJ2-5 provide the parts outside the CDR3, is DGGITQSPKYLFRKEGQNVTLSCEQNLNHDAMYWYRQDPGQGLRLIYYSQIVNDFQKGDIAEGYSVSREKKESFPLTVTSAQKNPTAFYLCASSPGGGREETQYFGPGTRLLVL.

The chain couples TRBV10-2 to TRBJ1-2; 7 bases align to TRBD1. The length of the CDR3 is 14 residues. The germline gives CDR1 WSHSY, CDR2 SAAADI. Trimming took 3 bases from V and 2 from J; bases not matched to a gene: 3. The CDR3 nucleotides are TGCGCCAGCAGTGAAGGGGGCTTCAACTATGGCTACACCTTC. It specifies CASSEGGFNYGYTF.

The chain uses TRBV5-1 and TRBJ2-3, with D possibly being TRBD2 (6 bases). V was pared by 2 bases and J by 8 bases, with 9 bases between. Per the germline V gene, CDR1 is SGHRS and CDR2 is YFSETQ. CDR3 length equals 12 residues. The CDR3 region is CASSLEAGTQYF. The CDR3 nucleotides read TGCGCCAGCAGCTTAGAAGCGGGTACGCAGTATTTT.

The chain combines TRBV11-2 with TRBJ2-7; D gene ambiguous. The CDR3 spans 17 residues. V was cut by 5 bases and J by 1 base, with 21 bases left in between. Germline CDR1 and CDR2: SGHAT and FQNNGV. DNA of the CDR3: TGTGCCAGCAGCGACGCGGTAGCCCTTCCTTTTTCCTACGAGCAGTACTTC. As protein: CASSDAVALPFSYEQYF.

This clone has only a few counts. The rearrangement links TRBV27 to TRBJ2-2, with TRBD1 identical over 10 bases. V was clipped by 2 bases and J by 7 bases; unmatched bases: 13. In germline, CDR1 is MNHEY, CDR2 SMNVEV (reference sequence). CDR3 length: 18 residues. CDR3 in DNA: TGTGCCAGCAGTTTAGAAAGACAGGGGGCGTTTGAAAACGGGGAGCTGTTTTTT. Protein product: CASSLERQGAFENGELFF.

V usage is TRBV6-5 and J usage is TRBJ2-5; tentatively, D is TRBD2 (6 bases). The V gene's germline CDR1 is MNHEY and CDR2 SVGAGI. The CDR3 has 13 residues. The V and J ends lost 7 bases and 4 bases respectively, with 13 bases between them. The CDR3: CASKVLGGETQYF. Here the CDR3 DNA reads TGTGCCAGCAAAGTACTGGGAGGAGAGACCCAGTACTTC.

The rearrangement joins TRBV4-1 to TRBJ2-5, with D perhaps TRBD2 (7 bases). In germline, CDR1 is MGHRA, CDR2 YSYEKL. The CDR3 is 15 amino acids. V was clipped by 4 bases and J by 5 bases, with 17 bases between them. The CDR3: CASSPSWGGRETQYF. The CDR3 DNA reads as TGCGCCAGCAGCCCTAGCTGGGGGGGCCGGGAGACCCAGTACTTC.

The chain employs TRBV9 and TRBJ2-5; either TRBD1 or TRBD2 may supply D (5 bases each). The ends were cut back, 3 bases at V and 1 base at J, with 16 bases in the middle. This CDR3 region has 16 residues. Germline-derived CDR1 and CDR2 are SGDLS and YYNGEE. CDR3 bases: TGTGCCAGCAGCGACACGCTGGGGACGGCCCAAGAGACCCAGTACTTC. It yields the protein CASSDTLGTAQETQYF.

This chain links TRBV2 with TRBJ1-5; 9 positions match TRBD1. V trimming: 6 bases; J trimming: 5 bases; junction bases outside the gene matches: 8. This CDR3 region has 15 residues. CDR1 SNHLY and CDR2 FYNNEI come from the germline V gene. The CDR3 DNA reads TGTGCCAGCAGCAGGGACAGGGTAAGGGATCAGCCCCAGCATTTT. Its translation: CASSRDRVRDQPQHF.

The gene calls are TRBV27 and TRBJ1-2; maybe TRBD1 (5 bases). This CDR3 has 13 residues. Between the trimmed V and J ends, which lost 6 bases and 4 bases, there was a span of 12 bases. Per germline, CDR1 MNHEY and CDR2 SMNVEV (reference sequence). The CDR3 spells CASSSPGLYGYTF. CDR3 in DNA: TGTGCCAGCAGCTCGCCGGGGCTCTATGGCTACACCTTC.

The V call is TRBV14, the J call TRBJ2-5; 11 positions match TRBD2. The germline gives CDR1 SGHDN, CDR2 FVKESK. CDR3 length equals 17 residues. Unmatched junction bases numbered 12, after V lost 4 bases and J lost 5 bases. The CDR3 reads CASSRPSGGFLLETQYF. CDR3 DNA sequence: TGTGCCAGCAGCCGACCTAGCGGGGGGTTCCTACTGGAGACCCAGTACTTC.

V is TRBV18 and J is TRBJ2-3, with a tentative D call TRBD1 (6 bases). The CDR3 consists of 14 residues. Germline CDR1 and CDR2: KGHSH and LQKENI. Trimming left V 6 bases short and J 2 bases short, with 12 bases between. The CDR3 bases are TGTGCCAGCTCGGCGGACAGCTACACAGATACGCAGTATTTT. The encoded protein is CASSADSYTDTQYF.

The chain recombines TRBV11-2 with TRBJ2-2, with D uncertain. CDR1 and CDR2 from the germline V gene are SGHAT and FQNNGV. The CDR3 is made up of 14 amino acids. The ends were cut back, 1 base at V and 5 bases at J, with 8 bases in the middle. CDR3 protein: CASSLGTLTGELFF. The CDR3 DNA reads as TGTGCCAGCAGCTTAGGGACCCTAACCGGGGAGCTGTTTTTT.

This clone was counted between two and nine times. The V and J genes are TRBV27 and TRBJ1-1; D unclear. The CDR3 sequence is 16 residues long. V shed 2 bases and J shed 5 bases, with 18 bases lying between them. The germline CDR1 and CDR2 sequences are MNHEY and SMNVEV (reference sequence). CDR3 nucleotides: TGTGCCAGCAGTTTAAGAGGAACGAATTCATTTACTGAAGCTTTCTTT. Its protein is CASSLRGTNSFTEAFF.

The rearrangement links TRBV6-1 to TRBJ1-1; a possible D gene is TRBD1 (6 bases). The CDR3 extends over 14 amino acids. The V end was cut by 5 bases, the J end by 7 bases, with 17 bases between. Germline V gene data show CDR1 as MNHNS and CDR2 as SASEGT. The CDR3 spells CASSLQGGPIEAFF. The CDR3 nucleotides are TGTGCCAGCAGTCTACAGGGAGGACCTATTGAAGCTTTCTTT.

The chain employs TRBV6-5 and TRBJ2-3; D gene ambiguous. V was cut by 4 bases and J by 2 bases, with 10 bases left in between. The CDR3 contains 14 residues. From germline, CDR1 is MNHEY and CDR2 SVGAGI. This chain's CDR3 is CASSFTRYTDTQYF. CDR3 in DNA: TGTGCCAGCAGTTTTACCCGTTACACAGATACGCAGTATTTT.

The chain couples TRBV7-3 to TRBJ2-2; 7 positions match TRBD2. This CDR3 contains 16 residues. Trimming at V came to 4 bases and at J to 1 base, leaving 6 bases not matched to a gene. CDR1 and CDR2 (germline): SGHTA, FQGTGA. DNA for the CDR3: TGTGCCAGCAGCTCCAAAGGCGGGGGGAACACCGGGGAGCTGTTTTTT. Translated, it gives CASSSKGGGNTGELFF.

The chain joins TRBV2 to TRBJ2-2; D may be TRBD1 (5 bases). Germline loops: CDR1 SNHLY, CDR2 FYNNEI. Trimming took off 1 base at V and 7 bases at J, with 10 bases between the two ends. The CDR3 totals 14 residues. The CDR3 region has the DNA TGTGCCAGCAGTGAAGGCAGGGCTAGCGGGGAGCTGTTTTTT. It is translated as CASSEGRASGELFF.

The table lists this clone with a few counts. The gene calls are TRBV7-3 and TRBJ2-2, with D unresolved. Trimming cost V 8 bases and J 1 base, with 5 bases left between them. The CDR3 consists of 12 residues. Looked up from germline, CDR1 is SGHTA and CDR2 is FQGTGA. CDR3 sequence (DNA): TGTGCCAGCGGGTGGAACACCGGGGAGCTGTTTTTT. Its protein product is CASGWNTGELFF.

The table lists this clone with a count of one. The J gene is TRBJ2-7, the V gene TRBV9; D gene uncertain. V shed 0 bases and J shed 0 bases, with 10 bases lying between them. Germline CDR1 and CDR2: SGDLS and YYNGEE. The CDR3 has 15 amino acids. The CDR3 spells CASSVGAPHSYEQYF. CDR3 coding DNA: TGTGCCAGCAGCGTAGGGGCACCGCACTCCTACGAGCAGTACTTC.

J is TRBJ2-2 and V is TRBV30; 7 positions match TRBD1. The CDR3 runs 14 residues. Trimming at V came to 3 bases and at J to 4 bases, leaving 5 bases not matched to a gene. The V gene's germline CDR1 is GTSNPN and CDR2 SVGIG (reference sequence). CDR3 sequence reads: CAWSQGVGTGELFF. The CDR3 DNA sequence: TGTGCCTGGAGCCAGGGGGTCGGCACCGGGGAGCTGTTTTTT. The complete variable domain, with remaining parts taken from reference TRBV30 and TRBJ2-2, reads SQTIHQWPATLVQPVGSPLSLECTVEGTSNPNLYWYRQAAGRGLQLLFYSVGIGQISSEVPQNLSASRPQDRQFILSSKKLLLSDSGFYLCAWSQGVGTGELFFGEGSRLTVL.

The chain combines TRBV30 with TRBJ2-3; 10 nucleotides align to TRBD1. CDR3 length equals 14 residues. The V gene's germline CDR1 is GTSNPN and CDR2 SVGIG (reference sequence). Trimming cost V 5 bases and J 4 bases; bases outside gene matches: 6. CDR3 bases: TGTGCCTGGGCGACAGGGGGCGAGGCAGATACGCAGTATTTT. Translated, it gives CAWATGGEADTQYF.

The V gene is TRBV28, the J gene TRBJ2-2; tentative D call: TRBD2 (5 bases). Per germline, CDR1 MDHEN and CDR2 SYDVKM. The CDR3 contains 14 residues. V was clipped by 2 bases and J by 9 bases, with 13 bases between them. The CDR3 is CASSLIRGGRELFF. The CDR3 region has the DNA TGTGCCAGCAGTTTAATCCGGGGTGGCCGGGAGCTGTTTTTT.

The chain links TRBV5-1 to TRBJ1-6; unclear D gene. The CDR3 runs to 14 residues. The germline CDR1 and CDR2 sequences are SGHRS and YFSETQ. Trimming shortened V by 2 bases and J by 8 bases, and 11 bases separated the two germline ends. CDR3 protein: CASSFGSGDSPLHF. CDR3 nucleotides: TGCGCCAGCAGCTTCGGGAGTGGCGATTCACCCCTCCACTTT. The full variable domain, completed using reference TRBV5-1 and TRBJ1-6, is KAGVTQTPRYLIKTRGQQVTLSCSPISGHRSVSWYQQTPGQGLQFLFEYFSETQRNKGNFPGRFSGRQFSNSRSEMNVSTLELGDSALYLCASSFGSGDSPLHFGNGTRLTVT.